This T cell receptor beta chain was recorded in a study of OX40 agonist ivuxolimab in advanced cancers. Study results and caveats: CD4+ T cells averaged fewer expanded clones than CD8+ T cells. In the 0.1 to 3.0 mg/kg range, CD4+ and CD8+ blood T cells had expanded clonally by week 6. The investigators did not determine what antigen specificity the expanded peripheral T cells had.

Here immunoSEQ multiplex PCR was the method, and the copy in TCRdb shows in-frame clones only, minus some. This table has roughly 48,000 clones, 80% to 90% appearing once. Notes on this clone: Its antigen is unidentified.

V lost 6 bases, J lost 4 bases, and 9 bases lay in between. CDR3 length: 12 residues. Germline CDR1 is MNHNY and CDR2 is SVGAGI (reference sequence). The source was CD4+ or CD8+ T cells sorted from blood, collected in a trial of the OX40 agonist ivuxolimab. This TCR was sampled from an adult with an advanced solid tumor such as melanoma, head and neck, liver or kidney cancer. The V call is TRBV6-6, the J call TRBJ2-5; D gene unclear. CDR3 DNA sequence: TGTGCCAGCAGCCCCGACCGAGAGACCCAGTACTTC. It is translated as CASSPDRETQYF.